This TCR beta chain derives from a study of blood T cell repertoires in COVID-19. Across the whole study: PBMCs, B-cell-depleted T cells, or T cells were the source of the cDNA or gDNA that made up the material.

TCRdb's copy holds only in-frame clones and misses some; the assay was immunoSEQ multiplex PCR. The sample has some 250,000 clones, approximately 90% seen once. The material sequenced was peripheral blood. This clonotype was obtained from a woman in her thirties or forties who had recovered from COVID-19.

As DNA, the CDR3 is TGTGCCAGCAGGGGGGGTTATAGCAATCAGCCCCAGCATTTT. Translating gives CASRGGYSNQPQHF. The chain uses TRBV7-2 and TRBJ1-5; tentative D call: TRBD1 (5 bases). The germline V and J ends were trimmed by 6 bases and 0 bases, with 9 bases remaining between them. CDR1 and CDR2 from the germline V gene are SGHTA and FQGNSA. CDR3 size: 14 residues.